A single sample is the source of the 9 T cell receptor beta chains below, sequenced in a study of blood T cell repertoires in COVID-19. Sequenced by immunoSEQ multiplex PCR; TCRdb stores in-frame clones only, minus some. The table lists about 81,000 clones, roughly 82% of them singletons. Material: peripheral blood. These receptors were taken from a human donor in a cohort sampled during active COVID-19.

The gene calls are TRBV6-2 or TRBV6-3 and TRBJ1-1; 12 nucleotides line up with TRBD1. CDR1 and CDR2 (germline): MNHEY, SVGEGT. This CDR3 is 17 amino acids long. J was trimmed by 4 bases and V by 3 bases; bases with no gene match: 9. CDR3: CASSYPGQGARGTEAFF. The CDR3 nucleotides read TGTGCCAGCAGTTATCCGGGACAGGGGGCGCGGGGCACTGAAGCTTTCTTT.

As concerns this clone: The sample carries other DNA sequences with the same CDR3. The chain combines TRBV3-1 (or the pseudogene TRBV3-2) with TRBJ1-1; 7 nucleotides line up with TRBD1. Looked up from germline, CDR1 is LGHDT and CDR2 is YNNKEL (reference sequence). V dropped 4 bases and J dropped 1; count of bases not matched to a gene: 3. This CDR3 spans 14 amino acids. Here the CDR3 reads CASSRTGRNTEAFF. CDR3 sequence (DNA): TGTGCCAGCAGCCGGACAGGAAGGAACACTGAAGCTTTCTTT.

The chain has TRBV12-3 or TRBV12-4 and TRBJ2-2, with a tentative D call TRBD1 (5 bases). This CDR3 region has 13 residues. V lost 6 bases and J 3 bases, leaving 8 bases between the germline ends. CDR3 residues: CASRQGDTGELFF. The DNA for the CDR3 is TGTGCCAGCAGGCAAGGGGACACCGGGGAGCTGTTTTTT.

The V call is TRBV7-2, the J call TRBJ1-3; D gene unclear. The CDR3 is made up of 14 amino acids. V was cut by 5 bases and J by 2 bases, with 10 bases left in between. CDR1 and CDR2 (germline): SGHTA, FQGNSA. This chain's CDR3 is CASSPGRAGNTIYF. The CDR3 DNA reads TGTGCCAGCAGCCCTGGGAGGGCTGGAAACACCATATATTTT.

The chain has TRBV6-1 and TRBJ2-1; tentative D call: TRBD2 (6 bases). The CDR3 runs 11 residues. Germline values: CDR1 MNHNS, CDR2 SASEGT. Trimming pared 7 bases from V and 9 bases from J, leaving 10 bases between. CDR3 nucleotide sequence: TGTGCCAGCAACCGGGGAGGTGAGCAGTTCTTC. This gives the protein CASNRGGEQFF.

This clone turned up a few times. As DNA, the CDR3 is TGTGCCCCATTGGGGACAGGTGCTATGAACACTGAAGCTTTCTTT. The encoded protein is CAPLGTGAMNTEAFF. The chain employs TRBV3-1 (or the pseudogene TRBV3-2) and TRBJ1-1; TRBD1 matches at 8 bases. After removal of 11 bases from V and 0 bases from J, the junction contained 11 bases not matched to a gene. CDR3 length: 15 residues. The germline CDR1 and CDR2 sequences are LGHDT and YNNKEL (reference sequence).

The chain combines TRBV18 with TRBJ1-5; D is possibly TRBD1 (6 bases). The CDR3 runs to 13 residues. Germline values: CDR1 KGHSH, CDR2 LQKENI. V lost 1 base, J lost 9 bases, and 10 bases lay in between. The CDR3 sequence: CASSPQTQGPQHF. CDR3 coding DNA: TGTGCCAGCTCACCACAAACACAGGGGCCCCAGCATTTT.

Here the CDR3 DNA reads TGTGCCAGCAGCTCACAGGGGATTTCAGAGACCCAGTACTTC. This sequence encodes CASSSQGISETQYF. The V call is TRBV7-2, the J call TRBJ2-5; 7 positions agree with TRBD1. The V segment lost 4 bases and the J segment 4 bases; nucleotides outside the gene matches: 6. CDR3 size: 14 residues. Germline V gene lookup returns CDR1 SGHTA and CDR2 FQGNSA.

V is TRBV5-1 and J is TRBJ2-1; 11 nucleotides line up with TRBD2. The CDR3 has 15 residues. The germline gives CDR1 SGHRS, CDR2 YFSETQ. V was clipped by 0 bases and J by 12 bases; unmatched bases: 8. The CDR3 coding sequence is TGCGCCAGCAGCTTGGAACTAGCGGGGGAAATGGGGCAGTTCTTC. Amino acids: CASSLELAGEMGQFF. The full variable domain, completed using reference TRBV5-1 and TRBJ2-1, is KAGVTQTPRYLIKTRGQQVTLSCSPISGHRSVSWYQQTPGQGLQFLFEYFSETQRNKGNFPGRFSGRQFSNSRSEMNVSTLELGDSALYLCASSLELAGEMGQFFGPGTRLTVL.